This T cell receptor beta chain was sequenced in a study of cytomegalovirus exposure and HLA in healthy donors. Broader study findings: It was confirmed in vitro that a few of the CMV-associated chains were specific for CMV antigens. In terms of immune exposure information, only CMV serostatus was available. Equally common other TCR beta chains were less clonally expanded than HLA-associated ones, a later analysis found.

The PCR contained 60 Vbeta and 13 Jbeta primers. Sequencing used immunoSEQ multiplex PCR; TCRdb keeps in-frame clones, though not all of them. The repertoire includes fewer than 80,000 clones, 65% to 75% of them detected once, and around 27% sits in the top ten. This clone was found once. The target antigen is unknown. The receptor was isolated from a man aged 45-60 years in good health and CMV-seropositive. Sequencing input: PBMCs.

CDR3 DNA sequence: TGTGCCAGCAGTTCCTCACTAGCGGGGTCCACAGATACGCAGTATTTT. It translates to CASSSSLAGSTDTQYF. This rearrangement joins TRBV27 to TRBJ2-3; 10 bases match TRBD2. CDR3 length: 16 residues. Germline trimming cut 4 bases from V and 2 bases from J; bases unmatched to any gene: 6. Germline CDR1 and CDR2: MNHEY and SMNVEV (reference sequence).